What follows describes a single TCR beta chain. This sample is part of a study of T cell changes during pregnancy in multiple sclerosis. This CDR3 has 15 residues. Trimming took 3 bases from V and 4 from J; bases not matched to a gene: 4. Germline CDR1 SGHVS, CDR2 FQNEAQ. This table comes from immunoSEQ multiplex PCR, and its TCRdb copy is limited to in-frame clones, with some not included. The data contain about 30,000 clones, 75% to 90% of them singletons. The sequence derives from a female donor in good health, enrolled as a control in a pregnancy study. The sample here was CD4+ T cells from peripheral blood mononuclear cells, taken in the first trimester of pregnancy. The chain uses TRBV7-8 and TRBJ1-4, with 8 nucleotides matching TRBD1. This chain's CDR3 is CASSLTGVNNEKLFF. CDR3 nucleotides: TGTGCCAGCAGCTTGACAGGGGTTAATAATGAAAAACTGTTTTTT.